These 6 T cell receptor beta chains share one sample of origin, sequenced in a study of T cell repertoires in cytomegalovirus infection. No antigens are known for them. TCRdb fed the reads into MiXCR, producing one record per CDR3 protein. The sample lists around 750,000 distinct CDR3 sequences, 30% to 35% seen once, with around 12% in the top ten. Sequencing used cultured CD8+ T cells from PBMCs, obtained from culture after CMV antigen stimulation. All receptors derive from a human donor in good health (CMV status not recorded). Some clones in this sample may be carry-over from other donors' samples.

The V gene is TRBV5-1, the J gene TRBJ2-4, with 9 bases that match TRBD1. Germline values: CDR1 SGHRS, CDR2 YFSETQ. CDR3 length: 19 residues. The J segment lost 2 bases and the V segment lost 1 base, leaving 13 bases of the junction unmatched. The CDR3 DNA sequence: TGCGCCAGCAGCTTGCCGGGACAGGGCTTTGAGATGACCAAAAACATTCAGTACTTC. Encoded protein: CASSLPGQGFEMTKNIQYF.

The chain employs TRBV5-5 and TRBJ2-1, with 9 bases fitting TRBD1. J was trimmed by 5 bases and V by 5 bases; bases with no gene match: 5. The germline CDR1 and CDR2 sequences are SGHKS and YYEKEE (reference sequence). This CDR3 is 14 amino acids long. The CDR3: CASSYRGLDNEQFF. The CDR3, as DNA: TGTGCCAGCAGTTACAGGGGGCTGGACAATGAGCAGTTCTTC.

The V and J genes are TRBV6-1 and TRBJ2-1; either TRBD1 or TRBD2 may fit D (5 bases each). The CDR3 contains 15 residues. CDR1 MNHNS and CDR2 SASEGT come from the germline V gene. Trimming stripped 7 bases from V and 1 base from J, with 14 bases between. CDR3 nucleotides: TGTGCCAGCATCTTGAGGTGGGGGTCCTACAATGAGCAGTTCTTC. It is translated as CASILRWGSYNEQFF.

This clonotype has more than one count but fewer than ten. The CDR3 protein is CASSPPGLNSPLHF. Written as DNA, the CDR3 is TGTGCCAGCAGCCCTCCAGGCTTAAATTCACCCCTCCACTTT. The chain is built from TRBV5-6 and TRBJ1-6; D is ambiguous. The CDR3 loop spans 14 amino acids. V gave up 4 bases and J gave up 7 bases, with 12 bases separating them. CDR1 is SGHDT, CDR2 YYEEEE, per germline.

This clonotype occurred a few times. The V and J genes are TRBV19 and TRBJ2-1; no clear D. Germline V lookup: CDR1 LNHDA, CDR2 SQIVND (reference sequence). CDR3 length: 13 amino acids. Trimming took 8 bases from V and 1 from J, leaving 9 bases between them. Here the CDR3 reads CASRHGSYNEQFF. The DNA for the CDR3 is TGTGCCAGTCGTCACGGATCCTACAATGAGCAGTTCTTC.

V usage is TRBV29-1 and J usage is TRBJ1-2; D is unclear. Germline V gene lookup returns CDR1 SQVTM and CDR2 ANQGSEA. Trimming removed 6 bases at V and 6 bases at J, with 17 bases between. The length of the CDR3 is 13 residues. The CDR3 reads CSVLHMGSNGYTF. CDR3 sequence (DNA): TGCAGCGTCCTGCACATGGGGTCCAATGGCTACACCTTC.